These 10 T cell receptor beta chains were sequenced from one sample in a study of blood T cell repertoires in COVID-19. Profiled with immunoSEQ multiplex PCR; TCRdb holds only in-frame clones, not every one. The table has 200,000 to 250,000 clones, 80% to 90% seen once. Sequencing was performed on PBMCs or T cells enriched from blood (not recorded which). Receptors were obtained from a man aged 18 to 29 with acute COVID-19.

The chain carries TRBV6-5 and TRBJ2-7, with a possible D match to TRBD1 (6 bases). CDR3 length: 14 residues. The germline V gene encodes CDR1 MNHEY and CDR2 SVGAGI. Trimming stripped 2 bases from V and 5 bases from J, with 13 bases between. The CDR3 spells CASSYEAAGDEQYF. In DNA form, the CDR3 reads TGTGCCAGCAGTTACGAGGCGGCAGGGGACGAGCAGTACTTC.

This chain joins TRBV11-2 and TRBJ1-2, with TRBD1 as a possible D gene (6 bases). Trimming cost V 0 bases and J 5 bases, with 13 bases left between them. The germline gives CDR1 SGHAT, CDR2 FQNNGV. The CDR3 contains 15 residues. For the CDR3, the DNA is TGTGCCAGCAGCTTAGAGTCAGGGGAATTTTATGGCTACACCTTC. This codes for CASSLESGEFYGYTF. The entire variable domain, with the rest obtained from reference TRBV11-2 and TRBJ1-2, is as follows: EAGVAQSPRYKIIEKRQSVAFWCNPISGHATLYWYQQILGQGPKLLIQFQNNGVVDDSQLPKDRFSAERLKGVDSTLKIQPAKLEDSAVYLCASSLESGEFYGYTFGSGTRLTVV.

CDR3 residues: CASSSRPGRTEAFF. The CDR3 DNA sequence: TGTGCCAGCAGTTCCCGGCCGGGGAGGACTGAAGCTTTCTTT. The chain links TRBV27 to TRBJ1-1; D unresolved. The CDR3 has 14 residues. Trimming took 4 bases from V and 5 from J, leaving 14 bases between them. Germline CDR1 and CDR2: MNHEY and SMNVEV (reference sequence).

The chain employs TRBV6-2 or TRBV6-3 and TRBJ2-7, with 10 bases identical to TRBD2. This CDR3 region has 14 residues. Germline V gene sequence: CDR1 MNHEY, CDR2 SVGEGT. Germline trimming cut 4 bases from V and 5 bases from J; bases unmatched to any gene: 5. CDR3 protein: CASSSSGSTHEQYF. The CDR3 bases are TGTGCCAGCAGTTCTAGCGGGAGTACCCACGAGCAGTACTTC.

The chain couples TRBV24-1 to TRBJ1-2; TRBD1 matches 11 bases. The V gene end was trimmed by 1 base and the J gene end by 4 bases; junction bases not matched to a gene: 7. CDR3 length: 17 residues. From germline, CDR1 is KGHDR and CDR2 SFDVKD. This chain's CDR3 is CATSDFTTGQGAYGYTF. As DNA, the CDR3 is TGTGCCACCAGTGATTTCACTACCGGACAGGGGGCCTATGGCTACACCTTC.

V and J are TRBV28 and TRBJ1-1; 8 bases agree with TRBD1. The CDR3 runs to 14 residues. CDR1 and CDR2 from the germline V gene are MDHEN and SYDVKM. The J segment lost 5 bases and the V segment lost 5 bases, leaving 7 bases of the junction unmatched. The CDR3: CASSALQGATEAFF. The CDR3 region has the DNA TGTGCCAGCAGTGCCCTGCAGGGGGCAACTGAAGCTTTCTTT.

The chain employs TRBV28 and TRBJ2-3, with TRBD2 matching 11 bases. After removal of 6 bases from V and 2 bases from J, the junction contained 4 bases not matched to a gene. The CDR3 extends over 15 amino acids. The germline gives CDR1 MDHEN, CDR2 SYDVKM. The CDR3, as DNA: TGTGCCAGCAGAGAGGGACTAGCGGCCACAGATACGCAGTATTTT. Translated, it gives CASREGLAATDTQYF.

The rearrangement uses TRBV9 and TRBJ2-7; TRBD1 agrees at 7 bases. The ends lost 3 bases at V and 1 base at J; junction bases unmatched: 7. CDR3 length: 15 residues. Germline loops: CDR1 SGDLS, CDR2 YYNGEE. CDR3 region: CASSARDSLSYEQYF. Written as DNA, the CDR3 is TGTGCCAGCAGCGCCCGGGACAGTCTTTCCTACGAGCAGTACTTC.

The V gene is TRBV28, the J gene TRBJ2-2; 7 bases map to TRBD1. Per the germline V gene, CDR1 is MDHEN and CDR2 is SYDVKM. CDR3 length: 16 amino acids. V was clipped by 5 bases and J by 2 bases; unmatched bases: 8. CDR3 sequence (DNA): TGTGCCAGCAGTGTCCCCGGGACAGCTAACACCGGGGAGCTGTTTTTT. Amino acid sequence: CASSVPGTANTGELFF.

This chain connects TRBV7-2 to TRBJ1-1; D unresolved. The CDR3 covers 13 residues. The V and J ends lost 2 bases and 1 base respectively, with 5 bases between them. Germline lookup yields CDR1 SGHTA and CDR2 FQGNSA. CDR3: CASSLNWNTEAFF. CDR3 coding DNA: TGTGCCAGCAGCTTAAACTGGAACACTGAAGCTTTCTTT. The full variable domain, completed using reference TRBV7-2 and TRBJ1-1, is GAGVSQSPSNKVTEKGKDVELRCDPISGHTALYWYRQSLGQGLEFLIYFQGNSAPDKSGLPSDRFSAERTGGSVSTLTIQRTQQEDSAVYLCASSLNWNTEAFFGQGTRLTVV.